Listed below are T cell receptor beta chains from one sample, sequenced in a study of shared clonotypes between healthy human individuals. The protocol was immunoSEQ multiplex PCR, while the TCRdb copy is restricted to in-frame clones and leaves out a portion. The sample lists some 480,000 clones, roughly 78% seen once, with 12% in the top ten. Sequencing input: PBMCs. Receptor source: a woman aged 40 to 49 in good health. Some clones in this sample may be carry-over from other donors' samples. The CDR3 runs from the conserved cysteine through the conserved F or W. Each record gives: D gene, clone size, V gene, J gene, CDR3 protein, CDR3 DNA. The D gene is left open where the match is weak. Part of the rows lack a size; the others show once, few, many or a class for expanded clones.

>-|-|TRBV2|TRBJ2-7
CASSEAPGLEQYF
TGTGCCAGCAGTGAAGCGCCGGGTCTCGAGCAGTACTTC
>-|once|TRBV2|TRBJ2-1
CASVEGVRSYNEQFF
TGTGCCAGCGTGGAAGGGGTAAGGTCCTACAATGAGCAGTTCTTC
>-|-|TRBV7-9|TRBJ1-5
CASSLGTNQPQHF
TGTGCCAGCAGCTTAGGCACCAATCAGCCCCAGCATTTT
>-|-|TRBV29-1|TRBJ2-1
CSVEGLANEQFF
TGCAGCGTTGAGGGGCTAGCCAATGAGCAGTTCTTC
>-|few|TRBV30|TRBJ1-3
CAWTHSSGNTIYF
TGTGCCTGGACCCATAGCTCTGGAAACACCATATATTTT
>TRBD2|many|TRBV5-4|TRBJ2-2
CASSSRTSSAGTGELFF
TGTGCCAGCAGCTCGAGGACTAGTTCGGCAGGCACCGGGGAGCTGTTTTTT
>TRBD2|few|TRBV5-1|TRBJ2-3
CASSLGLAYGTDTQYF
TGCGCCAGCAGCTTGGGACTAGCGTACGGCACAGATACGCAGTATTTT
>-|once|TRBV6-5|TRBJ2-7
CASRPGGSREQYF
TGTGCCAGCAGGCCCGGAGGGAGCCGGGAGCAGTACTTC
>-|-|TRBV9|TRBJ2-3
CASRRVPTDTQYF
TGTGCCAGCAGAAGAGTACCCACAGATACGCAGTATTTT
>-|-|TRBV28|TRBJ2-1
CTSSLAGNNEQFF
TGTACCAGCAGTTTAGCCGGGAACAATGAGCAGTTCTTC
>TRBD2|-|TRBV28|TRBJ2-2
CATGREDTGELFF
TGTGCCACCGGGCGGGAGGACACCGGGGAGCTGTTTTTT
>-|once|TRBV10-1|TRBJ1-3
CASSEGFSGNTIYF
TGCGCCAGCAGTGAGGGATTCTCTGGAAACACCATATATTTT
>-|-|TRBV2|TRBJ1-3
CASSSDSSGNTVYF
TGTGCCAGCAGCTCCGACAGCTCTGGAAACACCGTATATTTT
>TRBD2|-|TRBV19|TRBJ2-2
CASSIRLAGRTGELFF
TGTGCCAGTAGTATACGGCTAGCGGGACGGACCGGGGAGCTGTTTTTT
>TRBD2|-|TRBV28|TRBJ2-2
CASSTTSGSAWTGELFF
TGTGCCAGCAGTACGACTAGCGGGAGCGCGTGGACCGGGGAGCTGTTTTTT
>-|-|TRBV12-5|TRBJ1-2
CASGRDSYGYTF
TGTGCTAGTGGTCGAGACAGCTATGGCTACACCTTC
>-|once|TRBV5-4|TRBJ2-7
CASSLVGPYEQYF
TGTGCCAGCAGCTTGGTAGGCCCCTACGAGCAGTACTTC
>TRBD1|-|TRBV30|TRBJ2-7
CAWRGLGTGDPYEQYF
TGTGCCTGGCGGGGATTGGGGACAGGGGATCCCTACGAGCAGTACTTC
>-|few|TRBV29-1|TRBJ2-1
CSVFLRDEQFF
TGCAGCGTCTTTCTCCGGGATGAGCAGTTCTTC
>-|-|TRBV5-1|TRBJ1-6
CASSLAARGSPLHF
TGCGCCAGCAGCTTGGCCGCTAGGGGTTCACCCCTCCACTTT
>TRBD1|-|TRBV15|TRBJ1-2
CATSRDQPGQGGNYGYTF
TGTGCCACCAGCAGAGACCAACCGGGACAGGGGGGGAACTATGGCTACACCTTC
>-|-|TRBV5-1|TRBJ2-5
CASSLQGETQYF
TGCGCCAGCAGCCTCCAAGGAGAGACCCAGTACTTC
>TRBD1|-|TRBV6-1|TRBJ1-2
CASSQDREGYGYTF
TGTGCCAGCAGCCAGGACAGGGAAGGCTATGGCTACACCTTC
>TRBD1|once|TRBV18|TRBJ1-2
CASSPPGRGAYGYTF
TGTGCCAGCTCACCCCCCGGCAGGGGGGCATATGGCTACACCTTC
>TRBD2|-|TRBV10-1|TRBJ2-1
CASAHNPLAGTYNEQFF
TGCGCCAGCGCCCATAACCCCCTAGCGGGGACCTACAATGAGCAGTTCTTC
>-|-|TRBV5-1|TRBJ2-3
CASSPLVVLDTQYF
TGCGCCAGCAGCCCACTGGTAGTTTTGGATACGCAGTATTTT
>-|-|TRBV13|TRBJ2-5
CASSGTPGETQYF
TGTGCCAGCTCCGGGACCCCGGGAGAGACCCAGTACTTC
>-|-|TRBV10-3|TRBJ1-3
CAIRRDSGNTIYF
TGTGCCATCCGTCGGGATTCTGGAAACACCATATATTTT
>TRBD1|once|TRBV27|TRBJ2-5
CASSWDRFRETQYF
TGTGCCAGCAGTTGGGACAGGTTCCGAGAGACCCAGTACTTC
>TRBD1|once|TRBV19|TRBJ1-4
CASSFWTGRNEKLFF
TGTGCCAGTAGTTTCTGGACAGGAAGAAATGAAAAACTGTTTTTT
>-|-|TRBV9|TRBJ2-5
CASSVVPQGWETQYF
TGTGCCAGCAGCGTGGTCCCGCAGGGGTGGGAGACCCAGTACTTC
>TRBD2|-|TRBV5-1|TRBJ2-5
CASSSGAQETQYF
TGCGCCAGCTCTAGCGGGGCCCAAGAGACCCAGTACTTC
>TRBD2|many|TRBV6-6|TRBJ2-1
CASSYPSGRARDEQFF
TGTGCCAGCAGTTACCCTAGCGGGAGGGCCAGAGATGAGCAGTTCTTC
>-|many|TRBV11-2|TRBJ2-2
CASSFNRATGELFF
TGTGCCAGCAGCTTTAACAGGGCCACCGGGGAGCTGTTTTTT
>TRBD1|-|TRBV7-2|TRBJ2-5
CASSLRQGSETQYF
TGTGCCAGCAGCCTAAGACAGGGGTCGGAGACCCAGTACTTC
>-|-|TRBV7-2|TRBJ2-1
CASIGDDRSYNEQFF
TGTGCCAGCATTGGGGACGATCGCTCCTACAATGAGCAGTTCTTC
>-|-|TRBV19|TRBJ2-5
CASSMRQETQYF
TGTGCCAGTAGTATGCGCCAAGAGACCCAGTACTTC